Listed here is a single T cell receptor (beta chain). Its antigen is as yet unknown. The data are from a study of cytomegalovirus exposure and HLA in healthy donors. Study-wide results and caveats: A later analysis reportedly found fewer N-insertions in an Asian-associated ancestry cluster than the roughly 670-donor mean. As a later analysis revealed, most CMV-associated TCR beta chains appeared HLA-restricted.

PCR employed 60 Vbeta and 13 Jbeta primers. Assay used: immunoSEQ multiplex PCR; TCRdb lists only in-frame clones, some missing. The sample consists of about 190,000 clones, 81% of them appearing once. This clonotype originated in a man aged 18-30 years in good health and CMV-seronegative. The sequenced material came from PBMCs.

The CDR3 loop is CASSQVWDRGLRGSEETQYF. In DNA form, the CDR3 reads TGTGCCAGCAGCCAAGTTTGGGACAGGGGGCTTCGGGGGAGCGAGGAGACCCAGTACTTC. V is TRBV4-2 and J is TRBJ2-5; 12 bases are shared with TRBD1. With 1 base clipped from V and 5 bases from J, the junction kept 17 bases outside the gene matches. The CDR3 is 20 residues long. Per germline, CDR1 LGHNA and CDR2 YNFKEQ.